Listed here are 4 T cell receptor beta chains from one sample, sequenced in a study of T cell responses to AZD1222 COVID-19 vaccine. Produced via immunoSEQ multiplex PCR; TCRdb's table is partial and in-frame only. The sample lists over 100,000 clones, 70% to 90% seen once, with 8.4% in the top ten. The sample consisted of peripheral blood, taken on day 0 of AZD1222 vaccination. The receptors stem from an adult in good health.

This sequence joins TRBV30 and TRBJ1-1; D is unclear. V dropped 2 bases and J dropped 4 bases, with 8 bases sitting between them. CDR1 is GTSNPN, CDR2 SVGIG, per germline (reference sequence). The CDR3 is made up of 12 amino acids. CDR3 sequence: CAWSRRSTEAFF. The CDR3 nucleotides read TGTGCCTGGAGTCGAAGGAGCACTGAAGCTTTCTTT.

This clone was picked up one time. The V gene is TRBV30, the J gene TRBJ1-2, with TRBD1 identical over 10 bases. V gave up 2 bases and J gave up 4 bases; unmatched junction bases: 7. The CDR3 is 15 residues long. The germline V gene encodes CDR1 GTSNPN and CDR2 SVGIG (reference sequence). The CDR3 loop is CAWSLTGTGVYGYTF. The CDR3, as DNA: TGTGCCTGGAGTCTAACCGGGACAGGGGTCTATGGCTACACCTTC.

This chain links TRBV2 with TRBJ2-2; TRBD2 aligns across 10 bases. V gave up 6 bases and J gave up 5 bases; unmatched junction bases: 6. Germline CDR1 SNHLY, CDR2 FYNNEI. The CDR3 consists of 15 residues. CDR3: CASSSERGGTGELFF. CDR3 DNA: TGTGCCAGCAGCAGCGAGCGGGGGGGAACCGGGGAGCTGTTTTTT.

This chain uses TRBV15 with TRBJ2-3; D might be TRBD1 (6 bases). Germline CDR1 and CDR2: LNHNV and YYDKDF (reference sequence). The CDR3 has 14 amino acids. The germline V and J ends were trimmed by 1 base and 1 base, with 6 bases remaining between them. CDR3 protein: CATSRGQGTDTQYF. Here the CDR3 DNA reads TGTGCCACCAGCAGAGGACAGGGCACAGATACGCAGTATTTT.